The rows below give T cell receptor beta chains drawn from one sample of a study of T cells in Graves' hyperthyroidism and ophthalmopathy. MiXCR, run by TCRdb on the multiplex PCR reads, gives a single entry per CDR3 protein. The repertoire holds under 550,000 distinct CDR3 sequences, approximately 13% seen once, with less than 6.5% in the top ten. Source material: blood. The source is a woman aged 18-29 years with Graves' hyperthyroidism. CDR3s include the opening cysteine and the closing phenylalanine or tryptophan. Fields, in order: J gene, V gene, D gene, clone size, CDR3 DNA, CDR3 protein. D genes are given only for firm matches. Size is omitted from some rows. Given values are once, few, many or a class for expanded clones.

j_call: TRBJ2-1
v_call: TRBV5-1
d_call: TRBD2
clone_size: many
cdr3_nt: TGCGCCAGCAGCTTGGGAGCGGGAGAGGGCAATGAGCAGTTCTTC
cdr3_aa: CASSLGAGEGNEQFF

j_call: TRBJ2-7
v_call: TRBV12-3/TRBV12-4
d_call: TRBD2
clone_size: .
cdr3_nt: TGTGCCAGCAGTTGGGGGGGAAATCCCTACGAGCAGTACTTC
cdr3_aa: CASSWGGNPYEQYF

j_call: TRBJ1-1
v_call: TRBV3-1
d_call: .
clone_size: many
cdr3_nt: TGTGCCAGCAGCCAACCGGGCAGGCCTGAAGCTTTCTTT
cdr3_aa: CASSQPGRPEAFF

j_call: TRBJ2-1
v_call: TRBV10-2
d_call: TRBD2
clone_size: few
cdr3_nt: TGCGCCAGCGCTCCGGGAGGGCTAGGAGAGCAGTTCTTC
cdr3_aa: CASAPGGLGEQFF

j_call: TRBJ2-6
v_call: TRBV29-1
d_call: .
clone_size: .
cdr3_nt: TGCAGCGTTGTTGCGGGCTTCTCTGGGGCCAACGTCCTGACTTTC
cdr3_aa: CSVVAGFSGANVLTF

j_call: TRBJ1-1
v_call: TRBV6-1
d_call: TRBD1
clone_size: few
cdr3_nt: TGTGCCAGCAACAGGGGGATGAACACTGAAGCTTTCTTT
cdr3_aa: CASNRGMNTEAFF

j_call: TRBJ2-7
v_call: TRBV27
d_call: .
clone_size: few
cdr3_nt: TGTGCCAGCAGTTTCTCACAGCTCTACGAGCAGTACTTC
cdr3_aa: CASSFSQLYEQYF

j_call: TRBJ2-1
v_call: TRBV28
d_call: TRBD1
clone_size: .
cdr3_nt: TGTGCCAGCAGTTTGACAGGGGAATCCTACAATGAGCAGTTCTTC
cdr3_aa: CASSLTGESYNEQFF

j_call: TRBJ2-5
v_call: TRBV18
d_call: .
clone_size: many
cdr3_nt: TGTGCCAGCTCACCAGCTGCAGGATCCCGAGAGACCCAGTACTTC
cdr3_aa: CASSPAAGSRETQYF

j_call: TRBJ2-7
v_call: TRBV28
d_call: TRBD2
clone_size: many
cdr3_nt: TGTGCCAGCAGCTCCCTGGGACTAAAAGCCTACGAGCAGTACTTC
cdr3_aa: CASSSLGLKAYEQYF

j_call: TRBJ2-3
v_call: TRBV28
d_call: .
clone_size: .
cdr3_nt: TGTGCCAGCAGTTTAGGAGGTAGCGCCTACACAGATACGCAGTATTTT
cdr3_aa: CASSLGGSAYTDTQYF

j_call: TRBJ1-1
v_call: TRBV20-1
d_call: TRBD1
clone_size: many
cdr3_nt: TGCAGTGCTAGAGAACAGGGGGAATTGAACACTGAAGCTTTCTTT
cdr3_aa: CSAREQGELNTEAFF

j_call: TRBJ2-1
v_call: TRBV6-1
d_call: .
clone_size: few
cdr3_nt: TGTGCCAGCAGTGACAGGACAGAAAATGAGCAGTTCTTC
cdr3_aa: CASSDRTENEQFF

j_call: TRBJ2-5
v_call: TRBV10-3
d_call: .
clone_size: many
cdr3_nt: TGTGCCATCAGTGAGTCAGTCGGGGAAGAGACCCAGTACTTC
cdr3_aa: CAISESVGEETQYF

j_call: TRBJ2-5
v_call: TRBV28
d_call: .
clone_size: many
cdr3_nt: TGTGCCAGCAGTTCCCGGCGCAGTAGACAAGAGACCCAGTACTTC
cdr3_aa: CASSSRRSRQETQYF

j_call: TRBJ1-2
v_call: TRBV3-1
d_call: .
clone_size: .
cdr3_nt: TGTGCCAGCAGCCAAACAACAGGAGGGGGCTACACCTTC
cdr3_aa: CASSQTTGGGYTF

j_call: TRBJ2-7
v_call: TRBV12-3/TRBV12-4
d_call: TRBD1
clone_size: many
cdr3_nt: TGTGCCAGCAGGGGACAGGGAGAACCCTACGAGCAGTACTTC
cdr3_aa: CASRGQGEPYEQYF

j_call: TRBJ1-3
v_call: TRBV5-1
d_call: TRBD1
clone_size: many
cdr3_nt: TGCGCCAGCAGCTGGACAGGGGGCGCGAGCATTTCTGGAAACACCATATATTTT
cdr3_aa: CASSWTGGASISGNTIYF

j_call: TRBJ1-1
v_call: TRBV20-1
d_call: .
clone_size: .
cdr3_nt: TGCAGTGCAGGAATTTTGGGGAACACTGAAGCTTTCTTT
cdr3_aa: CSAGILGNTEAFF

j_call: TRBJ1-2
v_call: TRBV19
d_call: TRBD1
clone_size: few
cdr3_nt: TGTGCCAGTACCCTGTATGCGGGGGACAGGACTTCCTATGGCTACACCTTC
cdr3_aa: CASTLYAGDRTSYGYTF

j_call: TRBJ2-1
v_call: TRBV19
d_call: TRBD2
clone_size: few
cdr3_nt: TGTGCCAGTAGTCCGTCGCGACTAGCGGGGACGATCTCCTACAATGAGCAGTTCTTC
cdr3_aa: CASSPSRLAGTISYNEQFF

j_call: TRBJ1-1
v_call: TRBV28
d_call: .
clone_size: few
cdr3_nt: TGTGCCGGCAGCACGCCGGGACGGAAAAACACTGAAGCTTTCTTT
cdr3_aa: CAGSTPGRKNTEAFF

j_call: TRBJ2-7
v_call: TRBV2
d_call: TRBD1
clone_size: .
cdr3_nt: TGTGCCAGCAGTTATTCTGGGACAGGGAACTACGAGCAGTACTTC
cdr3_aa: CASSYSGTGNYEQYF

j_call: TRBJ2-7
v_call: TRBV5-6
d_call: TRBD1
clone_size: many
cdr3_nt: TGTGCCAGCAGCCACGGACAGGGAAAGAACTCCTACGAGCAGTACTTC
cdr3_aa: CASSHGQGKNSYEQYF

j_call: TRBJ2-2
v_call: TRBV28
d_call: .
clone_size: .
cdr3_nt: TGTGCCCTCAGGTCCGGGGAGCTGTTTTTT
cdr3_aa: CALRSGELFF

j_call: TRBJ1-6
v_call: TRBV5-1
d_call: .
clone_size: .
cdr3_nt: TGCGCCAGCAGCTTGATACAATCAAAGTATAATTCACCCCTCCACTTT
cdr3_aa: CASSLIQSKYNSPLHF

j_call: TRBJ1-1
v_call: TRBV28
d_call: .
clone_size: many
cdr3_nt: TGTGCCAGCAGTTACAACGGTTTGAACACTGAAGCTTTCTTT
cdr3_aa: CASSYNGLNTEAFF

j_call: TRBJ1-1
v_call: TRBV3-1
d_call: .
clone_size: many
cdr3_nt: TGTGCCAGCAGCCAAGAGGAGGGCGCGGGCACTGAAGCTTTCTTT
cdr3_aa: CASSQEEGAGTEAFF

j_call: TRBJ2-1
v_call: TRBV6-5
d_call: .
clone_size: few
cdr3_nt: TGTGCCAGCAGTTTATCCTTCCCCAATGAGCAGTTCTTC
cdr3_aa: CASSLSFPNEQFF

j_call: TRBJ2-3
v_call: TRBV27
d_call: TRBD2
clone_size: many
cdr3_nt: TGTGCCAGCAGATCTCGGACTAGCGGGAAGCTCACAGATACGCAGTATTTT
cdr3_aa: CASRSRTSGKLTDTQYF

j_call: TRBJ1-2
v_call: TRBV20-1
d_call: .
clone_size: many
cdr3_nt: TGCAGTGCTAGAGTAGGCCTCCTTGGCGGGGATCGGGGCTACACCTTC
cdr3_aa: CSARVGLLGGDRGYTF

j_call: TRBJ1-2
v_call: TRBV30
d_call: TRBD1
clone_size: many
cdr3_nt: TGTATGTCCGGTTCGCAGGGGGGCTATGGCTACACCTTC
cdr3_aa: CMSGSQGGYGYTF

j_call: TRBJ1-3
v_call: TRBV9
d_call: .
clone_size: many
cdr3_nt: TGTGCCAGCAGCTCCCATTGGACAGACGGAAACACCATATATTTT
cdr3_aa: CASSSHWTDGNTIYF

j_call: TRBJ1-5
v_call: TRBV27
d_call: .
clone_size: .
cdr3_nt: TGTGCCGGCAGTTTAGGGAGCAATCAGCCCCAGCATTTT
cdr3_aa: CAGSLGSNQPQHF

j_call: TRBJ2-2
v_call: TRBV5-4
d_call: TRBD1
clone_size: .
cdr3_nt: TGTGCCAGCAGCTTTTATGAGGGGGCCAACACCGGGGAGCTGTTTTTT
cdr3_aa: CASSFYEGANTGELFF

j_call: TRBJ2-7
v_call: TRBV28
d_call: .
clone_size: many
cdr3_nt: TGTGCCAGCAGTTTAGCCTCCTCTCTTCCCTACGAGCAGTACTTC
cdr3_aa: CASSLASSLPYEQYF

j_call: TRBJ2-1
v_call: TRBV12-3/TRBV12-4
d_call: .
clone_size: .
cdr3_nt: TGTGCCAGCAGTTTAGCGAGTGGACGGGAAGAGCAGTTCTTC
cdr3_aa: CASSLASGREEQFF

j_call: TRBJ2-5
v_call: TRBV20-1
d_call: .
clone_size: many
cdr3_nt: TGCAGTGCAATAGATCTCCAAGAGACCCAGTACTTC
cdr3_aa: CSAIDLQETQYF

j_call: TRBJ1-4
v_call: TRBV12-3/TRBV12-4
d_call: .
clone_size: many
cdr3_nt: TGTGCCAGCAGTCTGAACAGGGCAACTAATGAAAAACTGTTTTTT
cdr3_aa: CASSLNRATNEKLFF

j_call: TRBJ2-3
v_call: TRBV20-1
d_call: TRBD2
clone_size: .
cdr3_nt: TGCAGTGCTAGTTCTCTAGCGGGAGCGGTAGATACGCAGTATTTT
cdr3_aa: CSASSLAGAVDTQYF

j_call: TRBJ2-1
v_call: TRBV13
d_call: .
clone_size: once
cdr3_nt: TGTGCCAGCAGCCAAAACCCCTCCAATGAGCAGTTCTTC
cdr3_aa: CASSQNPSNEQFF

j_call: TRBJ1-5
v_call: TRBV28
d_call: .
clone_size: many
cdr3_nt: TGTGCCAGCAGTCCCAGACAGGACTCGTGGGATCAGCCCCAGCATTTT
cdr3_aa: CASSPRQDSWDQPQHF

j_call: TRBJ2-7
v_call: TRBV30
d_call: .
clone_size: many
cdr3_nt: TGTGCCTTGGATCAGGTGGTCTCCTACGAGCAGTACTTC
cdr3_aa: CALDQVVSYEQYF

j_call: TRBJ2-1
v_call: TRBV27
d_call: TRBD2
clone_size: few
cdr3_nt: TGTGCCAGCACAGACCTGGGACTAGCGGATAACAATGAGCAGTTCTTC
cdr3_aa: CASTDLGLADNNEQFF

j_call: TRBJ2-1
v_call: TRBV7-2
d_call: .
clone_size: many
cdr3_nt: TGTGCCAGCAGCTCGGTTGTGGGGAATGAGCAGTTCTTC
cdr3_aa: CASSSVVGNEQFF

j_call: TRBJ2-1
v_call: TRBV13
d_call: TRBD2
clone_size: many
cdr3_nt: TGTGCCAGCAGCCCCGGGGGACTAGCGGATCAGTTCTTC
cdr3_aa: CASSPGGLADQFF

j_call: TRBJ2-1
v_call: TRBV20-1
d_call: TRBD2
clone_size: many
cdr3_nt: TGCAGTGCTGCCGTCGGGAGGCCCTCCTACAATGAGCAGTTCTTC
cdr3_aa: CSAAVGRPSYNEQFF

j_call: TRBJ1-1
v_call: TRBV7-3
d_call: .
clone_size: many
cdr3_nt: TGTGCCAGCAGCTTAGCAGGGGTAGGAAGCACTGAAGCTTTCTTT
cdr3_aa: CASSLAGVGSTEAFF

j_call: TRBJ2-2
v_call: TRBV29-1
d_call: .
clone_size: few
cdr3_nt: TGCAGCGTTTCCGGGAGCGAAGATACGAACACCGGGGAGCTGTTTTTT
cdr3_aa: CSVSGSEDTNTGELFF

j_call: TRBJ2-2
v_call: TRBV12-3/TRBV12-4
d_call: .
clone_size: few
cdr3_nt: TGTGCCAGCAGTTTGGGGCGGGCCGACACCGGGGAGCTGTTTTTT
cdr3_aa: CASSLGRADTGELFF

j_call: TRBJ1-2
v_call: TRBV5-1
d_call: .
clone_size: many
cdr3_nt: TGCGCCAGCAGCTTGGACGGGGTATGGTCGGATGGCTACACCTTC
cdr3_aa: CASSLDGVWSDGYTF

j_call: TRBJ2-5
v_call: TRBV7-3
d_call: TRBD2
clone_size: many
cdr3_nt: TGTGCCAGCAGCTCGCCCCTGGACCCAGCGGGAGAAGAGACCCAGTACTTC
cdr3_aa: CASSSPLDPAGEETQYF

j_call: TRBJ1-1
v_call: TRBV20-1
d_call: .
clone_size: few
cdr3_nt: TGCAGTGCTAGAAAAAGACGGGGGTTCAACACTGAAGCTTTCTTT
cdr3_aa: CSARKRRGFNTEAFF

j_call: TRBJ1-6
v_call: TRBV6-9
d_call: TRBD1
clone_size: .
cdr3_nt: TGTGCCAGCAGTTTTGGGACAGGAGGTAATTCACCCCTCCACTTT
cdr3_aa: CASSFGTGGNSPLHF

j_call: TRBJ2-6
v_call: TRBV10-3
d_call: TRBD1
clone_size: few
cdr3_nt: TGTGCCATCAGTGATTTGGACAGGGGGCTTGGGGCCAACGTCCTGACTTTC
cdr3_aa: CAISDLDRGLGANVLTF

j_call: TRBJ1-4
v_call: TRBV28
d_call: .
clone_size: .
cdr3_nt: TGTGCCAGCAGTTTCGGGGGGCCCCTGGGGTATAATGAAAAACTGTTTTTT
cdr3_aa: CASSFGGPLGYNEKLFF

j_call: TRBJ1-1
v_call: TRBV29-1
d_call: .
clone_size: .
cdr3_nt: TGCAGCGTAGGACAGCTAATGAACACTGAAGCTTTCTTT
cdr3_aa: CSVGQLMNTEAFF